The 13 T cell receptor beta chains given below trace back to one sample, sequenced in a study of identical twins listed by TCRdb under 2016. Libraries were built with 5' RACE. The instrument was an Illumina HiSeq 2000. TCRdb reworked the public reads: Q25 trimming with fastp, MiXCR clone assembly, productive beta chains retained. For every CDR3 protein sequence, its rows merge into one entry that carries the most common genes and DNA. This sample holds some 1,600,000 distinct CDR3 sequences; under 35% were observed only once. Approximately 0.25% of the sample is taken by the ten largest. Sequenced input: cord blood. The receptors shown here come from a newborn girl in good health.

V and J are TRBV30 and TRBJ2-7; TRBD2 matches 7 bases. CDR1 and CDR2 from the germline V gene are GTSNPN and SVGIG (reference sequence). CDR3 length equals 14 residues. Trimming at V came to 1 base and at J to 7 bases, leaving 10 bases not matched to a gene. CDR3 residues: CAWSERDLWNEQYF. DNA for the CDR3: TGTGCCTGGAGTGAGCGGGATCTATGGAATGAGCAGTACTTC.

This sequence joins TRBV29-1 and TRBJ2-7, with D unclear. This CDR3 comprises 11 residues. The germline CDR1 and CDR2 sequences are SQVTM and ANQGSEA. Trimming took 4 bases from V and 4 from J, leaving 8 bases between them. CDR3 region: CSVAVLYEQYF. DNA of the CDR3: TGCAGCGTTGCGGTACTGTACGAGCAGTACTTC.

There are a few counts of this clonotype. The gene calls are TRBV5-1 and TRBJ2-3; TRBD1 matches 7 bases. The length of the CDR3 is 16 residues. Germline lookup yields CDR1 SGHRS and CDR2 YFSETQ. V trimming: 0 bases; J trimming: 0 bases; junction bases outside the gene matches: 4. The CDR3 loop reads CASSLAGRGSTDTQYF. The CDR3 DNA is TGCGCCAGCAGCTTGGCCGGCAGGGGGAGCACAGATACGCAGTATTTT.

In nucleotides, the CDR3 is TGTGCCATCAGTGACTCCCGGACGGCACAAGAGACCCAGTACTTC. Translation gives CAISDSRTAQETQYF. The J gene is TRBJ2-4, the V gene TRBV10-3, with D unresolved. Matching the DNA end better, TRBJ2-5 makes the J call doubtful. The CDR3 extends over 15 amino acids. The germline V gene has CDR1 ENHRY and CDR2 SYGVKD.

This clonotype was recorded many times. The rearrangement links TRBV29-1 to TRBJ1-5; perhaps TRBD1 as D (5 bases). The CDR3 totals 12 residues. Trimming cost V 6 bases and J 1 base, with 7 bases left between them. From germline, CDR1 is SQVTM and CDR2 ANQGSEA. The CDR3 nucleotides are TGCAGCGTCCGGGACAGCAATCAGCCCCAGCATTTT. Translated, it gives CSVRDSNQPQHF.

This clonotype has more than one count but fewer than ten. The rearrangement links TRBV10-3 to TRBJ1-4, with TRBD1 identical over 9 bases. The V segment lost 4 bases and the J segment 0 bases; nucleotides outside the gene matches: 6. The germline V gene has CDR1 ENHRY and CDR2 SYGVKD. The CDR3 is made up of 17 amino acids. The CDR3 here is CAISGGQGTATNEKLFF. The CDR3 bases are TGTGCCATCAGTGGCGGACAGGGGACGGCAACTAATGAAAAACTGTTTTTT.

This clonotype was recorded a few times. V usage is TRBV14 and J usage is TRBJ2-5; no reliable D call. Per the germline V gene, CDR1 is SGHDN and CDR2 is FVKESK. V lost 1 base and J 4 bases, leaving 10 bases between the germline ends. The CDR3 extends over 14 amino acids. The CDR3: CASSQAIGRETQYF. CDR3 nucleotides: TGTGCCAGCAGCCAAGCTATAGGCCGAGAGACCCAGTACTTC.

A few counts support this clonotype. The chain joins TRBV27 to TRBJ2-4, with D unresolved. The J call may be in error: the DNA end matches TRBJ2-7 better. This CDR3 comprises 15 residues. The germline V gene has CDR1 MNHEY and CDR2 SMNVEV (reference sequence). The CDR3 reads CASSWVLSSFYEQYF. The CDR3 DNA is TGTGCCAGCAGTTGGGTCCTTTCTTCCTTTTACGAGCAGTACTTC.

This clonotype has only a few counts. This chain uses TRBV28 with TRBJ2-7; the match to TRBD1 covers 11 bases. This CDR3 spans 15 amino acids. Germline CDR1 is MDHEN and CDR2 is SYDVKM. V dropped 3 bases and J dropped 3; count of bases not matched to a gene: 4. The CDR3 coding sequence is TGTGCCAGCAGTTTTATGGGGACAGGGGGCTACGAGCAGTACTTC. Its protein product is CASSFMGTGGYEQYF.

The chain links TRBV12-3 or TRBV12-4 to TRBJ2-1; tentative D call: TRBD2 (5 bases). The CDR3 covers 16 residues. The ends were cut back, 5 bases at V and 3 bases at J, with 17 bases in the middle. The DNA for the CDR3 is TGTGCCAGCAGTCCTCTGGACTTATGGGGCTACAATGAGCAGTTCTTC. This sequence encodes CASSPLDLWGYNEQFF.

This clonotype appeared many times. The chain links TRBV24-1 to TRBJ2-1; no reliable D call. V lost 5 bases, J lost 0 bases, and 7 bases lay in between. This CDR3 comprises 14 residues. Germline V lookup: CDR1 KGHDR, CDR2 SFDVKD. The DNA for the CDR3 is TGTGCCACCAGTGGACCGAACTCCTACAATGAGCAGTTCTTC. It specifies CATSGPNSYNEQFF.

This clonotype came up a few times. The chain carries TRBV20-1 and TRBJ2-3, with 7 bases that match TRBD1. The V gene end was trimmed by 7 bases and the J gene end by 0 bases; junction bases not matched to a gene: 16. This CDR3 spans 17 amino acids. In germline, CDR1 is DFQATT, CDR2 SNEGSKA (reference sequence). The CDR3 DNA sequence: TGCAGTGGCGAGACAGGGCTTGGTTCCTCTAGCACAGATACGCAGTATTTT. Protein sequence: CSGETGLGSSSTDTQYF.

This clonotype turned up a few times. The chain uses TRBV27 and TRBJ2-1; D uncertain. The DNA matches TRBJ2-7 better at its end, which makes the J call doubtful. Germline CDR1 reads MNHEY; CDR2 reads SMNVEV (reference sequence). This CDR3 contains 12 residues. DNA for the CDR3: TGTGCCAGCACCTCCGGGTTCAATGAGCAGTACTTC. It translates to CASTSGFNEQYF.